One sample yielded the 6 T cell receptor beta chains listed below, sequenced in a study of shared clonotypes between healthy human individuals (dated by TCRdb to 2020 to 2021). The protocol used for the library was the immunoSEQ multiplex PCR assay. Held by TCRdb, this immuneACCESS table contains in-frame sequences only and omits some clones. Under half of the omission traces to an unresolved V gene where checked; the cause of the rest is unknown. The sample table holds some 1,100,000 clones, of which 75% to 80% were seen once. Clones ranked in the top ten supply about 0.52% of the sample. What was sequenced was memory CD4+ T cells from PBMCs. In light of the paper, this sample's cell subset or site label describes: CD45RA-negative fraction. These receptor sequences come from a man between 18 and 35 years old in good health. Some clones in this sample may be carry-over from other donors' samples.

The gene calls are TRBV28 and TRBJ1-2; no clear D. The germline V gene encodes CDR1 MDHEN and CDR2 SYDVKM. The CDR3 consists of 14 residues. Trimming left V 2 bases short and J 7 bases short, with 14 bases between. CDR3 amino acids: CASSLPGHPGGYTF. CDR3 DNA: TGTGCCAGCAGTTTACCCGGGCACCCGGGTGGCTACACCTTC.

The V call is TRBV7-2, the J call TRBJ2-7, with a possible D match to TRBD2 (6 bases). The CDR3 has 15 amino acids. V was shortened by 5 bases and J by 1 base, with 15 bases between the two germline ends. The germline V gene has CDR1 SGHTA and CDR2 FQGNSA. This CDR3 is CASSNPLGGSYEQYF. The CDR3 DNA follows: TGTGCCAGCAGCAACCCTTTAGGAGGGTCCTACGAGCAGTACTTC.

V and J are TRBV9 and TRBJ1-1; D perhaps matches TRBD1 (6 bases). V was trimmed by 4 bases and J by 2 bases, leaving 21 bases between them. Germline V gene sequence: CDR1 SGDLS, CDR2 YYNGEE. This CDR3 region has 17 residues. CDR3 sequence (DNA): TGTGCCAGCAGCCCAAAACGACTGGGGGCGGGTAACACTGAAGCTTTCTTT. Amino acid sequence: CASSPKRLGAGNTEAFF. Full variable domain (missing parts from reference TRBV9 and TRBJ1-1): DSGVTQTPKHLITATGQRVTLRCSPRSGDLSVYWYQQSLDQGLQFLIQYYNGEERAKGNILERFSAQQFPDLHSELNLSSLELGDSALYFCASSPKRLGAGNTEAFFGQGTRLTVV.

The CDR3 nucleotides read TGTGCCAGCAAGGGGACCTCGAACACCGGGGAGCTGTTTTTT. Translation gives CASKGTSNTGELFF. The chain links TRBV2 to TRBJ2-2; D may be TRBD1 or TRBD2 (5 bases each). There are 14 residues in the CDR3. The V gene's germline CDR1 is SNHLY and CDR2 FYNNEI. V lost 7 bases and J lost 0, with 9 bases in between.

This chain uses TRBV7-3 with TRBJ2-7; D is unresolved. The CDR3 is 12 residues long. Trimming pared 2 bases from V and 6 bases from J, leaving 8 bases between. Germline CDR1 SGHTA, CDR2 FQGTGA. CDR3 protein: CASSLAASEQYF. The CDR3 DNA is TGTGCCAGCAGCTTAGCAGCTTCCGAGCAGTACTTC.

The gene calls are TRBV7-3 and TRBJ2-6, with 12 bases lining up with TRBD2. Germline trimming cut 5 bases from V and 2 bases from J; bases unmatched to any gene: 7. CDR3 length equals 18 residues. Germline-derived CDR1 and CDR2 are SGHTA and FQGTGA. The CDR3 nucleotides read TGTGCCAGCAGCCACCTACTAGCGGGAGGCGCTGGGGCCAACGTCCTGACTTTC. Encoded protein: CASSHLLAGGAGANVLTF.